Presented here are 31 T cell receptor beta chains from one specimen sequenced in a study of blood T cell repertoires in COVID-19. Clones were read by immunoSEQ multiplex PCR, and TCRdb kept only the in-frame ones, dropping some. Among about 250,000 clones, 80% to 90% were seen once, and the ten largest hold roughly 4%. Sequenced material: PBMCs or T cells enriched from blood (not recorded which). These receptors originate from a woman in her thirties who had recovered from COVID-19.

The chain combines TRBV2 with TRBJ1-4, with 7 bases fitting TRBD1. Losses at the gene ends were 8 bases for V and 8 bases for J; bases not matched to a gene: 8. Germline CDR1 SNHLY, CDR2 FYNNEI. This CDR3 region has 13 residues. In DNA form, the CDR3 reads TGTGCCAGCCAAAGAGACAGGGAGGAAAAACTGTTTTTT. This gives the protein CASQRDREEKLFF.

The V gene is TRBV7-9, the J gene TRBJ1-3, with TRBD1 identical over 8 bases. CDR1 is SEHNR and CDR2 is FQNEAQ in the germline V gene (reference sequence). V shed 4 bases and J 0 bases; nucleotides not matched to a gene: 2. This CDR3 contains 15 residues. The CDR3 region has the DNA TGTGCCAGCAGCTGGACAGGGTCCTCTGGAAACACCATATATTTT. Protein: CASSWTGSSGNTIYF.

This chain connects TRBV12-3 or TRBV12-4 to TRBJ2-7, with 7 bases identical to TRBD1. The V segment lost 5 bases and the J segment 3 bases; nucleotides outside the gene matches: 4. The CDR3 extends over 13 amino acids. The CDR3 protein is CASSLGQVYEQYF. In DNA, the CDR3 is TGTGCCAGCAGTCTCGGACAGGTCTACGAGCAGTACTTC.

The V call is TRBV28, the J call TRBJ1-2; weak D call: TRBD1 (6 bases). Germline loops: CDR1 MDHEN, CDR2 SYDVKM. This CDR3 region has 14 residues. The V and J ends lost 5 bases and 8 bases respectively, with 18 bases between them. CDR3 coding DNA: TGTGCCAGCAGTCTCCCCACAGGGATACGAGGCTACACCTTC. It specifies CASSLPTGIRGYTF.

The genes are TRBV28 and TRBJ2-3; 8 bases line up with TRBD2. CDR1 is MDHEN, CDR2 SYDVKM, per germline. V lost 2 bases and J lost 0; bases outside the gene matches: 7. The CDR3 spans 17 residues. Written as DNA, the CDR3 is TGTGCCAGCAGTTTACTCGGTAGCGGGATGAGCACAGATACGCAGTATTTT. Amino acid sequence: CASSLLGSGMSTDTQYF.

A single count supports this clone. The gene calls are TRBV30 and TRBJ1-2, with 7 bases aligning to TRBD1. CDR3 size: 14 residues. Looked up from germline, CDR1 is GTSNPN and CDR2 is SVGIG (reference sequence). V was clipped by 1 base and J by 5 bases; unmatched bases: 7. CDR3 protein: CAWSASQGYYGYTF. In DNA form, the CDR3 reads TGTGCCTGGAGTGCATCACAGGGGTATTATGGCTACACCTTC.

The chain has TRBV19 and TRBJ2-1; TRBD2 agrees at 7 bases. Losses at the gene ends were 6 bases for V and 0 bases for J; bases not matched to a gene: 8. CDR1 and CDR2 from the germline V gene are LNHDA and SQIVND (reference sequence). The CDR3 extends over 16 amino acids. CDR3 loop: CASSPMGGSSYNEQFF. The CDR3 DNA is TGTGCCAGTAGCCCCATGGGCGGGAGCTCCTACAATGAGCAGTTCTTC. Based on the CDR3 plus reference TRBV19 and TRBJ2-1, the full variable domain is DGGITQSPKYLFRKEGQNVTLSCEQNLNHDAMYWYRQDPGQGLRLIYYSQIVNDFQKGDIAEGYSVSREKKESFPLTVTSAQKNPTAFYLCASSPMGGSSYNEQFFGPGTRLTVL.

This rearrangement joins TRBV19 to TRBJ2-7; the match to TRBD1 covers 7 bases. J lost 1 base, V lost 2 bases, and 5 bases had no gene match. In germline, CDR1 is LNHDA, CDR2 SQIVND (reference sequence). CDR3 length equals 15 residues. The CDR3 protein is CASSIYTGQSYEQYF. CDR3 bases: TGTGCCAGTAGTATATACACGGGACAGTCCTACGAGCAGTACTTC.

The chain uses TRBV4-2 and TRBJ1-2, with 9 positions matching TRBD1. After removal of 0 bases from V and 3 bases from J, the junction contained 8 bases not matched to a gene. The CDR3 sequence is 17 residues long. Germline lookup yields CDR1 LGHNA and CDR2 YNFKEQ. This CDR3 is CASSQDRGDRVDYGYTF. The CDR3 nucleotides read TGTGCCAGCAGCCAAGATAGGGGGGACAGGGTAGACTATGGCTACACCTTC.

The gene calls are TRBV4-1 and TRBJ1-4; no reliable D call. The germline V and J ends were trimmed by 1 base and 8 bases, with 17 bases remaining between them. Germline loops: CDR1 MGHRA, CDR2 YSYEKL. There are 16 residues in the CDR3. CDR3 coding DNA: TGCGCCAGCAGCCAAGTTGAAGTTGCGGGGAGCGAAAAACTGTTTTTT. It is translated as CASSQVEVAGSEKLFF.

V gene TRBV7-2 combines with J gene TRBJ2-5, with TRBD1 matching 9 bases. V shed 2 bases, J shed 4 bases, and the junction held 5 bases outside the gene matches. Germline-derived CDR1 and CDR2 are SGHTA and FQGNSA. This CDR3 has 15 residues. Written as DNA, the CDR3 is TGTGCCAGCAGCTTAACCGGGACAGGGATAGAGACCCAGTACTTC. Translated: CASSLTGTGIETQYF.

The chain combines TRBV29-1 with TRBJ1-3; D gene uncertain. This CDR3 comprises 12 residues. V lost 3 bases and J lost 2, with 5 bases in between. CDR1 is SQVTM, CDR2 ANQGSEA, per germline. The CDR3 spells CSVEGPGNTIYF. CDR3 DNA sequence: TGCAGCGTTGAGGGCCCTGGAAACACCATATATTTT.

V gene TRBV6-5 combines with J gene TRBJ1-4, with a possible D match to TRBD1 (6 bases). V was pared by 4 bases and J by 7 bases, with 16 bases between. The CDR3 spans 15 residues. Germline loops: CDR1 MNHEY, CDR2 SVGAGI. The CDR3 sequence: CASSSRRGGAEKLFF. CDR3 sequence (DNA): TGTGCCAGCAGTTCTCGACGGGGGGGCGCTGAAAAACTGTTTTTT.

The chain uses TRBV10-1 and TRBJ1-2, with TRBD1 identical over 9 bases. The trim removed 2 bases at V and 6 bases at J, leaving 1 base unmatched. Germline V gene sequence: CDR1 WNHNN, CDR2 SYGVQD (reference sequence). This CDR3 is built from 13 residues. The CDR3 nucleotides are TGCGCCAGCAGTGAGGGGACAGGGAATGGCTACACCTTC. Residues: CASSEGTGNGYTF.

The rearrangement links TRBV6-1 to TRBJ1-5, with D maybe TRBD1 (5 bases). V lost 0 bases and J 4 bases, leaving 10 bases between the germline ends. In germline, CDR1 is MNHNS, CDR2 SASEGT. The CDR3 contains 15 residues. CDR3 nucleotide sequence: TGTGCCAGCAGTGAAGCTACGGGGGGAAATCAGCCCCAGCATTTT. Its protein is CASSEATGGNQPQHF.

The gene calls are TRBV5-1 and TRBJ2-3; unclear D gene. The V end lost 0 bases, the J end lost 2 bases, and 10 bases lay between the germline ends. CDR3 length: 15 amino acids. CDR1 SGHRS and CDR2 YFSETQ come from the germline V gene. The CDR3 here is CASSLADAVTDTQYF. DNA of the CDR3: TGCGCCAGCAGCTTGGCCGATGCGGTCACAGATACGCAGTATTTT.

The CDR3 bases are TGTGCCAGCAGTCCAATGCGCTTCGGACAGGGGCGGGGTGAGCAGTTCTTC. It translates to CASSPMRFGQGRGEQFF. The rearrangement uses TRBV2 and TRBJ2-1; 9 bases align to TRBD1. This CDR3 has 17 residues. V dropped 5 bases and J dropped 9; count of bases not matched to a gene: 17. Germline V lookup: CDR1 SNHLY, CDR2 FYNNEI.

The chain carries TRBV7-9 and TRBJ1-1, with 8 bases identical to TRBD1. CDR1 is SEHNR, CDR2 FQNEAQ, per germline (reference sequence). The V and J ends lost 3 bases and 0 bases, in that order; junction bases with no gene match: 3. This CDR3 has 15 residues. CDR3 in amino acids: CASSLGQAMNTEAFF. The CDR3 DNA sequence: TGTGCCAGCAGCTTGGGACAGGCGATGAACACTGAAGCTTTCTTT.

The V call is TRBV19, the J call TRBJ2-5; 11 nucleotides match TRBD2. CDR1 is LNHDA, CDR2 SQIVND, per germline (reference sequence). J was trimmed by 4 bases and V by 5 bases; bases with no gene match: 12. This CDR3 has 17 amino acids. The CDR3 sequence is CASSGSLAGGPRETQYF. The CDR3, as DNA: TGTGCCAGTAGTGGGTCCTTAGCGGGGGGGCCCCGAGAGACCCAGTACTTC.

The rearrangement uses TRBV5-1 and TRBJ1-1, with D possibly TRBD1 on 5 matching bases. V lost 3 bases and J 8 bases, leaving 17 bases between the germline ends. The germline gives CDR1 SGHRS, CDR2 YFSETQ. The CDR3 has 14 residues. In DNA form, the CDR3 reads TGCGCCAGCAGCTGGGGCGGGGGTCCTACAGAAGCTTTCTTT. This encodes CASSWGGGPTEAFF.

The V and J genes are TRBV30 and TRBJ1-6; 7 nucleotides align to TRBD1. This CDR3 has 17 residues. Germline V gene data show CDR1 as GTSNPN and CDR2 as SVGIG (reference sequence). Unmatched junction bases numbered 17, after V lost 5 bases and J lost 7 bases. The CDR3 DNA reads as TGTGCCTGGTTCAGGGATCGGACAGGCCTACCCAATTCACCCCTCCACTTT. Its protein product is CAWFRDRTGLPNSPLHF.

The V gene is TRBV21-1, the J gene TRBJ2-1; TRBD2, the table's D call, was not compared with the DNA. TRBV21-1 is a pseudogene locus. CDR3 length: 15 amino acids. The CDR3 is CASSNLTVYYNEQFF. CDR3 bases: TGTGCCAGCAGCAATCTAACCGTCTATTACAATGAGCAGTTCTTC.

The gene calls are TRBV7-3 and TRBJ2-3; TRBD2 matches at 8 bases. The CDR3 extends over 18 amino acids. Germline assignment: CDR1 SGHTA and CDR2 FQGTGA. V shed 5 bases, J shed 0 bases, and the junction held 13 bases outside the gene matches. The CDR3 DNA is TGTGCCAGCAGCCTGACCCTCCTAGCGGGCGCTAGCACAGATACGCAGTATTTT. Protein: CASSLTLLAGASTDTQYF.

The chain employs TRBV3-1 (or the pseudogene TRBV3-2) and TRBJ2-1; TRBD1 is a possible D gene (5 bases). There are 17 residues in the CDR3. Germline CDR1 is LGHDT and CDR2 is YNNKEL (reference sequence). Trimming stripped 1 base from V and 3 bases from J, with 16 bases between. DNA for the CDR3: TGTGCCAGCAGCCAAGGGTTCATGGGGCCCTACTACAATGAGCAGTTCTTC. It codes for CASSQGFMGPYYNEQFF.

This clone was counted at least ten times. This chain connects TRBV28 to TRBJ2-7; 9 bases agree with TRBD1. The CDR3 loop spans 13 amino acids. J gave up 12 bases and V 6 bases, and 12 bases lay outside the gene matches. Germline V gene sequence: CDR1 MDHEN, CDR2 SYDVKM. Here the CDR3 reads CASRGTGPRARYF. The CDR3 DNA follows: TGTGCCAGCAGAGGGACAGGGCCTAGGGCGCGGTACTTC.

The rearrangement links TRBV5-6 to TRBJ1-5, with D perhaps matching TRBD1 (5 bases). The V gene's germline CDR1 is SGHDT and CDR2 YYEEEE. The CDR3 consists of 13 residues. V lost 7 bases, J lost 2 bases, and 10 bases lay in between. DNA of the CDR3: TGTGCCAGCTCTCCGGGGGGCAATCAGCCCCAGCATTTT. Amino acids: CASSPGGNQPQHF.

The rearrangement links TRBV25-1 to TRBJ1-6; D not certain. From germline, CDR1 is MGHDK and CDR2 SYGVNS. V was shortened by 3 bases and J by 10 bases, with 19 bases between the two germline ends. The CDR3 consists of 16 residues. The CDR3 sequence is CASSDRYDTGGSPLHF. DNA of the CDR3: TGTGCCAGCAGTGACCGATACGACACTGGAGGCTCACCCCTCCACTTT.

CDR3 bases: TGTGCCAGCTCACCAGGGACTAGCGGGAACGGCGGGGAGCTGTTTTTT. Translated: CASSPGTSGNGGELFF. The gene calls are TRBV18 and TRBJ2-2; 13 bases are shared with TRBD2. The V segment lost 2 bases and the J segment 7 bases; nucleotides outside the gene matches: 4. The CDR3 is 16 residues long. CDR1 is KGHSH, CDR2 LQKENI, per germline. Combining the CDR3 with reference TRBV18 and TRBJ2-2 gives the whole variable domain NAGVMQNPRHLVRRRGQEARLRCSPMKGHSHVYWYRQLPEEGLKFMVYLQKENIIDESGMPKERFSAEFPKEGPSILRIQQVVRGDSAAYFCASSPGTSGNGGELFFGEGSRLTVL.

This clone is a singleton in its sample. The CDR3 spells CASSEAHGQLNTEAFF. CDR3 in DNA: TGTGCCAGCAGTGAAGCCCACGGACAGCTGAACACTGAAGCTTTCTTT. The rearrangement links TRBV2 to TRBJ1-1; tentatively, D is TRBD1 (6 bases). Germline V gives CDR1 SNHLY, CDR2 FYNNEI. V lost 0 bases and J lost 0, with 11 bases in between. The CDR3 length is 16 residues.

The chain links TRBV9 to TRBJ2-7; 8 nucleotides agree with TRBD1. In germline, CDR1 is SGDLS, CDR2 YYNGEE. The trim removed 3 bases at V and 6 bases at J, leaving 2 bases unmatched. The CDR3 contains 12 residues. The CDR3 coding sequence is TGTGCCAGCAGCGGACAGGGGCGCGAGCAGTACTTC. Translating it yields CASSGQGREQYF.

The rearrangement uses TRBV7-2 and TRBJ1-4; tentatively, D is TRBD1 (6 bases). Germline CDR1 SGHTA, CDR2 FQGNSA. Trimming left V 5 bases short and J 1 base short, with 17 bases between. CDR3 size: 17 residues. The CDR3 sequence is CASSPRGGGGTNEKLFF. Here the CDR3 DNA reads TGTGCCAGCAGCCCCAGGGGAGGGGGGGGAACTAATGAAAAACTGTTTTTT.